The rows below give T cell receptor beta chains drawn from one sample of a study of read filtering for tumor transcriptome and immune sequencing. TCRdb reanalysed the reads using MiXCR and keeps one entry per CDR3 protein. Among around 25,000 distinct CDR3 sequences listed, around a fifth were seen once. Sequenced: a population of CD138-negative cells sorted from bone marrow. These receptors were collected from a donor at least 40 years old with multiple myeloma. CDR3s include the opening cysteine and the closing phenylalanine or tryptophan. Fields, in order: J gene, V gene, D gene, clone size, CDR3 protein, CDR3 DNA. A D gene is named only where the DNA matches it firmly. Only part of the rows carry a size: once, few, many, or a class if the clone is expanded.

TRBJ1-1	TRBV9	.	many	CASSDGDLNTEAFF	TGTGCCAGCAGCGATGGGGATCTCAACACTGAAGCTTTCTTT
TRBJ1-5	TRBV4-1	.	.	CASSRVAGGWEQPQHF	TGCGCCAGCAGCCGAGTGGCGGGGGGGTGGGAACAGCCCCAGCATTTT
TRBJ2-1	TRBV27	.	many	CASSPRTASYNEQFF	TGTGCCAGCAGTCCCAGGACTGCCTCCTACAATGAGCAGTTCTTC
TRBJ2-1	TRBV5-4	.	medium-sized	CASSLNAGTPYNEQFF	TGTGCCAGCAGCTTGAATGCCGGGACGCCCTACAATGAGCAGTTCTTC
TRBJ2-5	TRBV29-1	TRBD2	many	CSVREGETQYF	TGCAGCGTTCGGGAGGGAGAGACCCAGTACTTC
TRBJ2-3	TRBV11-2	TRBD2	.	CASSLGILAEEKGTQYF	TGTGCCAGCAGCTTAGGCATTCTAGCGGAGGAGAAAGGTACGCAGTATTTT
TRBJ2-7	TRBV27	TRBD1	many	CASSSGQGAYEQYF	TGTGCCAGCAGTTCGGGACAGGGGGCCTACGAGCAGTACTTC
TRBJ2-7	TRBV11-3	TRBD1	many	CASSSSGTGKDEQYF	TGTGCCAGCAGCTCCTCCGGGACAGGGAAGGACGAGCAGTACTTC
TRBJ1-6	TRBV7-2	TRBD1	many	CASSLQTGGYSPLHF	TGTGCCAGCAGCTTACAGACAGGGGGCTATTCACCCCTCCACTTT
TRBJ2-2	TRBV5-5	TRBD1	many	CASSRWTGGYTGELFF	TGTGCCAGCAGCCGTTGGACAGGGGGGTACACCGGGGAGCTGTTTTTT
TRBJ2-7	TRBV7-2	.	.	CASSLARSYEQYF	TGTGCCAGCAGCTTAGCGAGGTCCTACGAGCAGTACTTC
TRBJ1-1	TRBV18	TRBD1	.	CASSPPIVDRVGTEAFF	TGTGCCAGCTCACCACCGATCGTGGACAGGGTGGGCACTGAAGCTTTCTTT
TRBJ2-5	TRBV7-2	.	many	CASSLAIGQGGETQYF	TGTGCCAGCAGCTTAGCCATAGGACAGGGAGGGGAGACCCAGTACTTC
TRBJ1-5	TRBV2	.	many	CASSESSIRPQHF	TGTGCCAGCAGTGAATCCTCAATCAGGCCCCAGCATTTT
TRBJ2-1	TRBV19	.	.	CASSLGSGRTNEQFF	TGTGCCAGTAGTTTAGGTTCGGGCAGAACCAATGAGCAGTTCTTC
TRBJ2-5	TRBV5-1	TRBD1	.	CATSSGQGRETQYF	TGCGCCACTAGCTCCGGACAGGGAAGAGAGACCCAGTACTTC
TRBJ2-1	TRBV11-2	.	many	CASSPIRGTYNEQFF	TGTGCCAGCAGCCCCATCAGGGGAACCTACAATGAGCAGTTCTTC
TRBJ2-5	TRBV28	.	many	CASSFPRTRRTETQYF	TGTGCCAGCAGTTTTCCCCGGACAAGACGGACCGAGACCCAGTACTTC
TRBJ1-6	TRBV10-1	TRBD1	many	CASSFAGRTGLHF	TGCGCCAGCAGTTTTGCAGGCCGGACAGGACTCCACTTT
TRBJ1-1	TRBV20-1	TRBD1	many	CSAPRTGATEAFF	TGCAGTGCTCCACGGACAGGGGCGACTGAAGCTTTCTTT
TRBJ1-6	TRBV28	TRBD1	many	CASSQGQGRNSPLHF	TGTGCCAGCAGCCAGGGACAGGGGAGGAATTCACCCCTCCACTTT
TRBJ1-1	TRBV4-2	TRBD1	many	CASSPQGAIGTEAFF	TGTGCCAGCAGCCCACAGGGGGCCATAGGCACTGAAGCTTTCTTT
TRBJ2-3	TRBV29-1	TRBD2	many	CSVGRLADRTDTQYF	TGCAGCGTTGGAAGACTAGCGGACCGCACAGATACGCAGTATTTT
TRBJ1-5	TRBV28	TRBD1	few	CASSRDRVGQPQHF	TGTGCCAGCAGCCGAGACAGGGTAGGACAGCCCCAGCATTTT